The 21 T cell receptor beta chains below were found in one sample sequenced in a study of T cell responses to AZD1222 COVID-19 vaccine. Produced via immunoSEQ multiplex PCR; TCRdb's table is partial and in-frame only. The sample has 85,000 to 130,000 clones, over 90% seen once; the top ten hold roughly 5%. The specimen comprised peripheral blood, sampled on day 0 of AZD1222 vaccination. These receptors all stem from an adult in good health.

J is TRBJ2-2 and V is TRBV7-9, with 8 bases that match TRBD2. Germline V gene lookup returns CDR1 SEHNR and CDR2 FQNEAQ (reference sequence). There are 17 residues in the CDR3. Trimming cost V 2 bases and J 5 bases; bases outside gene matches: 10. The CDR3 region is CASSLSLASGPTGELFF. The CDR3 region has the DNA TGTGCCAGCAGCTTATCGTTGGCTAGCGGGCCTACCGGGGAGCTGTTTTTT.

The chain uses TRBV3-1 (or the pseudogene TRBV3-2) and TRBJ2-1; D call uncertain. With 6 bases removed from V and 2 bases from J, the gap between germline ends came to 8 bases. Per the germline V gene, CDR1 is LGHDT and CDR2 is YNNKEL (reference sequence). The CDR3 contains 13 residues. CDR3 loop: CASSPDPYNEQFF. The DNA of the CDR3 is TGTGCCAGCAGTCCCGACCCCTACAATGAGCAGTTCTTC.

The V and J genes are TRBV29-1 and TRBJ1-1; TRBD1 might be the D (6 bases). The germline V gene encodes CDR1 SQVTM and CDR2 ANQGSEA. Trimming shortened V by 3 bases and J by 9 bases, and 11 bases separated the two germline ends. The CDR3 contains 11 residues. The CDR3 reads CSVEETGKAFF. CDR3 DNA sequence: TGCAGCGTTGAGGAGACAGGAAAAGCTTTCTTT.

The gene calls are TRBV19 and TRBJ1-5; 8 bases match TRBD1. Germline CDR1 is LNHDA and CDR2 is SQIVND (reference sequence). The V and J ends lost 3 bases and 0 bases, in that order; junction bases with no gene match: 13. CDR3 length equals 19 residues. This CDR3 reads CASSMRPRDRTYSNQPQHF. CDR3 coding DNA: TGTGCCAGTAGTATGCGACCACGGGACAGGACTTATAGCAATCAGCCCCAGCATTTT. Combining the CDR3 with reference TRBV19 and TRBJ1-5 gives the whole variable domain DGGITQSPKYLFRKEGQNVTLSCEQNLNHDAMYWYRQDPGQGLRLIYYSQIVNDFQKGDIAEGYSVSREKKESFPLTVTSAQKNPTAFYLCASSMRPRDRTYSNQPQHFGDGTRLSIL.

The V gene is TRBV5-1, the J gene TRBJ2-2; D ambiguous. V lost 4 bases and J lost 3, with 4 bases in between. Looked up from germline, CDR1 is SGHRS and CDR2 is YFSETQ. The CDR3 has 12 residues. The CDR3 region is CASSLDTGELFF. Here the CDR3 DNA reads TGCGCCAGCAGCCTCGACACCGGGGAGCTGTTTTTT. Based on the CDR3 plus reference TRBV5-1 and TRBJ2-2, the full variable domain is KAGVTQTPRYLIKTRGQQVTLSCSPISGHRSVSWYQQTPGQGLQFLFEYFSETQRNKGNFPGRFSGRQFSNSRSEMNVSTLELGDSALYLCASSLDTGELFFGEGSRLTVL.

CDR3 DNA sequence: TGTGCCAGCAGCCCACCCTGGGGAGGGGCAGCAGTGCACACCGGGGAGCTGTTTTTT. Protein sequence: CASSPPWGGAAVHTGELFF. J is TRBJ2-2 and V is TRBV3-1 (or the pseudogene TRBV3-2), with TRBD2 matching over 7 bases. V lost 4 bases and J lost 3; bases outside the gene matches: 17. CDR3 length: 19 residues. Germline V gene sequence: CDR1 LGHDT, CDR2 YNNKEL (reference sequence).

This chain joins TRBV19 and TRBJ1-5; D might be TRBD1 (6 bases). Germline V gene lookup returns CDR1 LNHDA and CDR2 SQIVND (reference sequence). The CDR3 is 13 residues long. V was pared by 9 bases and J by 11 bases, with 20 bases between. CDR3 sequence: CASTSTGQWSQHF. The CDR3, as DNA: TGTGCCAGCACGTCGACTGGACAGTGGTCCCAGCATTTT.

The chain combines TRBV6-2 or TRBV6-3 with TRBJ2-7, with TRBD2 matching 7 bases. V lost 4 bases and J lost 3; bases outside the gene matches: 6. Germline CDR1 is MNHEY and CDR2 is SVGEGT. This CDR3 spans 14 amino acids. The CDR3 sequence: CASSSGGVRYEQYF. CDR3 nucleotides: TGTGCCAGCAGTTCGGGGGGAGTCCGCTACGAGCAGTACTTC.

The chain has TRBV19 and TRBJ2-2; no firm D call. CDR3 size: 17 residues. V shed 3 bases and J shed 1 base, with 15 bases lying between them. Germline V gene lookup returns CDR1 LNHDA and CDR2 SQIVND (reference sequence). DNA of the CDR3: TGTGCCAGTAGTATTTTACTGCTGACATTGAACACCGGGGAGCTGTTTTTT. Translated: CASSILLLTLNTGELFF.

CDR3 sequence reads: CASGGGGITYEQYF. The DNA for the CDR3 is TGTGCCAGCGGGGGGGGAGGTATCACCTACGAGCAGTACTTC. The V and J genes are TRBV2 and TRBJ2-7; 7 nucleotides match TRBD2. The V and J ends lost 8 bases and 2 bases, in that order; junction bases with no gene match: 9. The CDR3 runs 14 residues. Germline V lookup: CDR1 SNHLY, CDR2 FYNNEI.

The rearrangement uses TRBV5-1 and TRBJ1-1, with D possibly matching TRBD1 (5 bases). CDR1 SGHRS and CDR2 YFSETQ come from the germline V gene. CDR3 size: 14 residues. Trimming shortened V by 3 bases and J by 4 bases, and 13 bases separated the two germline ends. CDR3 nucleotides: TGCGCCAGCAGCTCCAGGGAGGGTGGCACTGAAGCTTTCTTT. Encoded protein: CASSSREGGTEAFF.

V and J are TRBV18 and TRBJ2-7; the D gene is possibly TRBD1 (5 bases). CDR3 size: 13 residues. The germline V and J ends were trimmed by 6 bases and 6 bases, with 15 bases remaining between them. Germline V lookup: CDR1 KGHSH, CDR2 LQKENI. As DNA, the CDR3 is TGTGCCAGCTCGCGGTCGGACACTCGCGAGCAGTACTTC. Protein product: CASSRSDTREQYF.

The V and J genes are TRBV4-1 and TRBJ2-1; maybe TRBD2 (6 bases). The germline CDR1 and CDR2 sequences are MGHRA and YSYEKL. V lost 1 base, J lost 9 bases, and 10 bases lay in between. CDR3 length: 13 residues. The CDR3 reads CASSQAEGLEQFF. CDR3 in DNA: TGCGCCAGCAGCCAAGCTGAGGGACTTGAGCAGTTCTTC.

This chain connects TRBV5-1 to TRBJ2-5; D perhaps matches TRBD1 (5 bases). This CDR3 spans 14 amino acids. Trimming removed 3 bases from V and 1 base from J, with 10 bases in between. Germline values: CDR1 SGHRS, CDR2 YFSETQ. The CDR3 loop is CASSSTGFQETQYF. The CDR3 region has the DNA TGCGCCAGCAGCTCAACAGGTTTCCAAGAGACCCAGTACTTC. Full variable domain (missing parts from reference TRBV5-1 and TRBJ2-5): KAGVTQTPRYLIKTRGQQVTLSCSPISGHRSVSWYQQTPGQGLQFLFEYFSETQRNKGNFPGRFSGRQFSNSRSEMNVSTLELGDSALYLCASSSTGFQETQYFGPGTRLLVL.

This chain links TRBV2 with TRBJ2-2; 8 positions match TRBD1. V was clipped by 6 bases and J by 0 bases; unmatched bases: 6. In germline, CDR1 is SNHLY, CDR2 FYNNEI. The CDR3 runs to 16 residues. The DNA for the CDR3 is TGTGCCAGCAGCCTTATACAGGGGGCGAACACCGGGGAGCTGTTTTTT. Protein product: CASSLIQGANTGELFF.

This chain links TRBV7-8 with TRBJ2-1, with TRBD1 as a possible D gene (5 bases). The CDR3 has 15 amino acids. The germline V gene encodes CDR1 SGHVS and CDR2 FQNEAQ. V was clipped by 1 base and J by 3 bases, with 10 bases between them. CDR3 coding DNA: TGTGCCAGCAGCTTAGGAGCAGGGATCTACAATGAGCAGTTCTTC. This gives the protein CASSLGAGIYNEQFF.

The CDR3: CASSKGAPNTEAFF. For the CDR3, the DNA is TGTGCCAGCAGCAAAGGGGCACCGAACACTGAAGCTTTCTTT. The genes are TRBV21-1 and TRBJ1-1; no check of the table's D call, TRBD1, against the DNA was made. TRBV21-1 is recorded as a pseudogene. The CDR3 is made up of 14 amino acids.

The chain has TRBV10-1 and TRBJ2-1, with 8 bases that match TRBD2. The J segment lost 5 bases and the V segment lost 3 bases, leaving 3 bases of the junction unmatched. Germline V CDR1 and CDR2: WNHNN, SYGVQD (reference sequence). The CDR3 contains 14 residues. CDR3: CASSDPAGDNEQFF. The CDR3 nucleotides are TGCGCCAGCAGTGACCCAGCGGGGGACAATGAGCAGTTCTTC.

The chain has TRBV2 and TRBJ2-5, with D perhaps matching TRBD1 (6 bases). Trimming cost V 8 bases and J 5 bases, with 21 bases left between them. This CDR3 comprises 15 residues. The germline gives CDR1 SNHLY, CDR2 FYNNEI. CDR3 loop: CASAIRGVGTETQYF. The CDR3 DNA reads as TGTGCCAGCGCCATCAGGGGAGTAGGTACGGAGACCCAGTACTTC.

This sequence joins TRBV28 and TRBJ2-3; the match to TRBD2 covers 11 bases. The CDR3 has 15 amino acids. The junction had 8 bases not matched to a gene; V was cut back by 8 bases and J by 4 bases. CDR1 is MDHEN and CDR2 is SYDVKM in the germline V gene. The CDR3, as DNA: TGTGCCAGCGCTTCTGATAGCGGGAGGGCAGATACGCAGTATTTT. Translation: CASASDSGRADTQYF.

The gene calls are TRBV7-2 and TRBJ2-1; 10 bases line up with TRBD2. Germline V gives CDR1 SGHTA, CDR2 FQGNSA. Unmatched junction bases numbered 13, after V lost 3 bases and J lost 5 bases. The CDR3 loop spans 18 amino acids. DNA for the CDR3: TGTGCCAGCAGCTTGAGTGCCGGAGCGGGAGGGGCTCACAATGAGCAGTTCTTC. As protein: CASSLSAGAGGAHNEQFF.